These 7 T cell receptor beta chains were sequenced from one sample in a study of blood T cell repertoires in COVID-19. TCRdb's table, derived via immunoSEQ multiplex PCR, lists solely in-frame clones and lacks some. The sample lists 180,000 or so clones, about 81% occurring once. What was sequenced was peripheral blood. These receptors came from a woman in her sixties or seventies with acute or convalescent COVID-19.

This chain links TRBV20-1 with TRBJ2-3; unclear D gene. CDR3 length equals 11 residues. Germline V gene sequence: CDR1 DFQATT, CDR2 SNEGSKA (reference sequence). The CDR3 here is CRATGTDTQYF. The CDR3 DNA reads TGCAGGGCCACCGGGACAGATACGCAGTATTTT.

The rearrangement links TRBV10-1 to TRBJ1-2; D gene unclear. V gave up 7 bases and J gave up 3 bases, with 12 bases separating them. The germline V gene has CDR1 WNHNN and CDR2 SYGVQD (reference sequence). The CDR3 is made up of 13 amino acids. CDR3 in amino acids: CASIHRVYYGYTF. The CDR3 region has the DNA TGCGCCAGCATTCATCGGGTTTACTATGGCTACACCTTC.

The V gene is TRBV7-2, the J gene TRBJ1-5, with 10 bases matching TRBD1. Trimming took 1 base from V and 8 from J; bases not matched to a gene: 5. Germline values: CDR1 SGHTA, CDR2 FQGNSA. This CDR3 is built from 15 residues. The CDR3 is CASSLGQGAIEPQHF. The CDR3, as DNA: TGTGCCAGCAGCTTAGGACAGGGGGCAATTGAGCCCCAGCATTTT.

This chain uses TRBV18 with TRBJ2-7; 7 nucleotides align to TRBD1. CDR1 and CDR2 (germline): KGHSH, LQKENI. With V trimmed by 4 bases and J by 6 bases, 15 bases remained unmatched. The CDR3 sequence is 16 residues long. CDR3 amino acids: CASSLRTGQVTGEQYF. The DNA of the CDR3 is TGTGCCAGCTCACTCAGGACAGGCCAGGTTACGGGCGAGCAGTACTTC.

V is TRBV7-9 and J is TRBJ1-4; the match to TRBD1 covers 7 bases. The CDR3 is 19 amino acids. Germline lookup yields CDR1 SEHNR and CDR2 FQNEAQ (reference sequence). Trimming cost V 5 bases and J 0 bases; bases outside gene matches: 15. The CDR3 here is CASSERDRVLQATNEKLFF. The DNA of the CDR3 is TGTGCCAGCAGCGAGAGGGACAGAGTTTTACAAGCAACTAATGAAAAACTGTTTTTT.

The J gene is TRBJ1-1, the V gene TRBV6-5; 9 bases are shared with TRBD1. Per the germline V gene, CDR1 is MNHEY and CDR2 is SVGAGI. V was clipped by 2 bases and J by 5 bases; unmatched bases: 0. This CDR3 region has 13 residues. For the CDR3, the DNA is TGTGCCAGCAGTTACGGACAGGGGACTGAAGCTTTCTTT. It is translated as CASSYGQGTEAFF.

The chain has TRBV29-1 and TRBJ2-7, with D possibly matching TRBD1 (6 bases). The CDR3 covers 12 residues. CDR1 and CDR2 from the germline V gene are SQVTM and ANQGSEA. The ends were cut back, 7 bases at V and 5 bases at J, with 15 bases in the middle. The CDR3 loop is CSASLQGHEQYF. In DNA, the CDR3 is TGCAGCGCATCCCTCCAGGGGCACGAGCAGTACTTC.